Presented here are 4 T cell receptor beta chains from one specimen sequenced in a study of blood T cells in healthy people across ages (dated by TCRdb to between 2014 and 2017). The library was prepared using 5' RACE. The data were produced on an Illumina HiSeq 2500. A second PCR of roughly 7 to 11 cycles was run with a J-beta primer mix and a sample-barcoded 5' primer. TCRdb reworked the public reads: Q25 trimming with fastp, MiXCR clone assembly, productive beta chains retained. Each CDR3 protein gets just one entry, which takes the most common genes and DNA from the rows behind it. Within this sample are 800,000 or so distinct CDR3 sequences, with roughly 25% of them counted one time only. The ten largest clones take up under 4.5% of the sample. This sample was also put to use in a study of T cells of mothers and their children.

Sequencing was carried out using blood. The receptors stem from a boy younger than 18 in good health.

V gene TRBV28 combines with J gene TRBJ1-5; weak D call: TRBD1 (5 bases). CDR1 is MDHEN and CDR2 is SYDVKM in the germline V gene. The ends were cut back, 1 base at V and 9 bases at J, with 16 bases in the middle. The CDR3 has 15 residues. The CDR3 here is CASSLLAVGGRPQHF. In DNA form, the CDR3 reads TGTGCCAGCAGTTTATTAGCGGTGGGGGGACGGCCCCAGCATTTT.

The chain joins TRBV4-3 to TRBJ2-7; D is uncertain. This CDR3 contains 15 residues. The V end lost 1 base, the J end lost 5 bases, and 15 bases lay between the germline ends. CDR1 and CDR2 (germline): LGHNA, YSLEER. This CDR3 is CASSQALYRLDEQYF. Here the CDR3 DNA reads TGCGCCAGCAGCCAAGCGTTGTACCGTCTCGACGAGCAGTACTTC.

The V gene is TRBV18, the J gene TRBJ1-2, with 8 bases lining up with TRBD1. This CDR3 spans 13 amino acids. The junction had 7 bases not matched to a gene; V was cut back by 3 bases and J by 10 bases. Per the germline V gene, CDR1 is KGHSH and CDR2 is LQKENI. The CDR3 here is CASSPGQEGTYTF. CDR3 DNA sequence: TGTGCCAGCTCACCGGGACAGGAGGGGACCTACACCTTC.

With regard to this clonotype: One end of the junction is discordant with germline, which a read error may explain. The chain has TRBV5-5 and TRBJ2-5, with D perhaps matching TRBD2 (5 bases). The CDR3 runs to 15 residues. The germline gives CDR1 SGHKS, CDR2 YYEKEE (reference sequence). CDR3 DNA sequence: TGTGCCAGCAGCTTGGCCAGGACTGCACAAGGGACCCAGTACTTC. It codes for CASSLARTAQGTQYF.